Listed below are T cell receptor beta chains from one sample, sequenced in a study of T cell changes during pregnancy in multiple sclerosis. Some clones are missing from TCRdb's copy, which holds only in-frame ones; the method was immunoSEQ multiplex PCR. The sample includes some 43,000 clones, approximately 94% of them seen just once. Sequencing was performed on CD8+ T cells from peripheral blood mononuclear cells, taken in the third trimester of pregnancy. Receptors originate from a female donor with multiple sclerosis, enrolled in a pregnancy study. Each CDR3 is given with its conserved first and last residue. The order of the fields is D gene, V gene, J gene, clone size, CDR3 protein, CDR3 DNA. A D gene is named only where the DNA matches it firmly. The listing skips clone size in some rows; elsewhere it reads once, few, many or a size class.

D: TRBD1; V: TRBV23-1; J: TRBJ2-5; size: -; CDR3: CASRQNSDRGWETQYF; DNA: TGCGCCAGCAGACAAAATTCGGACAGGGGTTGGGAGACCCAGTACTTC
D: -; V: TRBV7-3; J: TRBJ2-2; size: -; CDR3: CASSPGGTGELFF; DNA: TGTGCCAGCAGCCCCGGAGGTACCGGGGAGCTGTTTTTT
D: TRBD1; V: TRBV11-1; J: TRBJ1-1; size: -; CDR3: CASSPGQTNTEAFF; DNA: TGTGCCAGCAGCCCGGGACAGACGAACACTGAAGCTTTCTTT
D: TRBD2; V: TRBV6-4; J: TRBJ2-1; size: medium-sized; CDR3: CASSDTSGSYNEQFF; DNA: TGTGCCAGCAGTGACACTAGCGGCTCCTACAATGAGCAGTTCTTC
D: -; V: TRBV4-2; J: TRBJ1-5; size: -; CDR3: CASSPAQEGTQPQHF; DNA: TGTGCCAGCAGCCCGGCACAGGAGGGAACTCAGCCCCAGCATTTT
D: -; V: TRBV27; J: TRBJ2-7; size: once; CDR3: CASSLSRQTHEQYF; DNA: TGTGCCAGCAGTTTATCTCGACAGACTCACGAGCAGTACTTC
D: TRBD1; V: TRBV14; J: TRBJ2-7; size: -; CDR3: CASSQEAGGAYEQYF; DNA: TGTGCCAGCAGCCAAGAGGCAGGGGGTGCCTACGAGCAGTACTTC
D: -; V: TRBV13; J: TRBJ2-1; size: once; CDR3: CASSLSWPPEQFF; DNA: TGTGCCAGCAGCTTATCGTGGCCGCCTGAGCAGTTCTTC
D: TRBD2; V: TRBV7-8; J: TRBJ2-7; size: -; CDR3: CASSRTGLAGVYEQYF; DNA: TGTGCCAGCAGCAGAACGGGACTAGCGGGGGTCTACGAGCAGTACTTC
D: TRBD1; V: TRBV7-9; J: TRBJ2-2; size: -; CDR3: CASSQAGTGPTGELFF; DNA: TGTGCCAGCAGCCAGGCCGGGACAGGACCCACCGGGGAGCTGTTTTTT
D: TRBD2; V: TRBV13; J: TRBJ2-1; size: -; CDR3: CASSPLGTSGGSSYNEQFF; DNA: TGTGCCAGCAGCCCACTCGGGACTAGCGGGGGAAGCTCCTACAATGAGCAGTTCTTC
D: TRBD2; V: TRBV7-9; J: TRBJ2-5; size: -; CDR3: CASSTTGLEISRETQYF; DNA: TGTGCCAGCAGCACAACAGGACTAGAAATTAGTCGGGAGACCCAGTACTTC
D: -; V: TRBV15; J: TRBJ1-1; size: once; CDR3: CATSRDQNTEAFF; DNA: TGTGCCACCAGCAGAGATCAGAACACTGAAGCTTTCTTT
D: -; V: TRBV27; J: TRBJ2-7; size: -; CDR3: CASKASYEQYF; DNA: TGTGCCAGCAAAGCTTCCTACGAGCAGTACTTC
D: -; V: TRBV14; J: TRBJ2-7; size: -; CDR3: CASSQEGEVEQYF; DNA: TGTGCCAGCAGCCAAGAAGGGGAAGTGGAGCAGTACTTC
D: TRBD1; V: TRBV7-9; J: TRBJ2-6; size: -; CDR3: CASSRTGNFAGANVLTF; DNA: TGTGCCAGCAGCCGGACAGGGAATTTTGCTGGGGCCAACGTCCTGACTTTC
D: -; V: TRBV6-7; J: TRBJ2-7; size: -; CDR3: CARRGGNLLSYEQYF; DNA: TGTGCCAGGAGGGGCGGGAACCTCCTCTCCTACGAGCAGTACTTC
D: -; V: TRBV28; J: TRBJ2-5; size: -; CDR3: CASSFPAAGPKTQYF; DNA: TGTGCCAGCAGTTTTCCCGCGGCGGGCCCAAAGACCCAGTACTTC